The source of this T cell receptor (beta chain) is a study of metastatic and nonmetastatic thyroid tumors. V lost 5 bases, J lost 3 bases, and 3 bases stayed unmatched. Germline loops: CDR1 SNHLY, CDR2 FYNNEI. The CDR3 covers 13 residues. TCRdb re-called clones via MiXCR from the PCR reads. The sample has around 35,000 clones; 17% are singletons. Every patient underwent thyroid surgery untreated. At least ten counts were recorded for this clone. This chain connects TRBV2 to TRBJ2-5, with 7 nucleotides matching TRBD2. This TCR derives from a male donor with papillary thyroid cancer or a benign thyroid nodule (not recorded which). Some clones in this sample may be carry-over from other donors' samples. The sequenced sample consisted of blood. The CDR3 sequence: CASSPSGEETQYF. In DNA form, the CDR3 reads TGTGCCAGCAGTCCCAGCGGGGAAGAGACCCAGTACTTC. Full variable domain (missing parts from reference TRBV2 and TRBJ2-5): EPEVTQTPSHQVTQMGQEVILRCVPISNHLYFYWYRQILGQKVEFLVSFYNNEISEKSEIFDDQFSVERPDGSNFTLKIRSTKLEDSAMYFCASSPSGEETQYFGPGTRLLVL.